These T cell receptor beta chains were read from a single sample in a study of shared clonotypes between healthy human individuals. Libraries were prepared by immunoSEQ multiplex PCR; TCRdb keeps only in-frame clonotypes and omits some of them. The sample records 2 million to 2.5 million clones, 85% to 95% being singletons. Source material: naive CD4+ T cells from PBMCs. Receptors were obtained from a man between 18 and 35 years old in good health. Some clones in this sample may be carry-over from other donors' samples. Both conserved end residues are part of each CDR3. The D gene is left open where the match is weak. Expanded clones get a size class; other rows say once, few or many, or leave the size out.

clone size	V gene	CDR3 length	J gene	D gene	CDR3 DNA	CDR3 protein
once	TRBV19	15	TRBJ2-1	TRBD2	TGTGCCAGTAGTATACGGGCTAGCGGCCACAATGAGCAGTTCTTC	CASSIRASGHNEQFF
NA	TRBV27	15	TRBJ2-4	NA	TGTGCCAGCAGTTTATTTGGGAGTGCCAAAAACATTCAGTACTTC	CASSLFGSAKNIQYF
NA	TRBV28	15	TRBJ2-7	TRBD1	TGTGCCAGCAGTCTCCCAGGACAGGGGTTGTACGAGCAGTACTTC	CASSLPGQGLYEQYF
NA	TRBV28	17	TRBJ2-1	TRBD2	TGTGCCAGCAGTCTCTCCTCCGGACTAGCGGGAGGCAATGAGCAGTTCTTC	CASSLSSGLAGGNEQFF
NA	TRBV10-2	13	TRBJ1-1	NA	TGCGCCTCGGCGAGGCAGCTGAACACTGAAGCTTTCTTT	CASARQLNTEAFF
NA	TRBV5-1	16	TRBJ2-1	TRBD2	TGCGCCAGCAGCTTGATGGCGGGAGGGATGGGGAATGAGCAGTTCTTC	CASSLMAGGMGNEQFF
NA	TRBV19	15	TRBJ1-4	NA	TGTGCCAGTAGTATCAGTAGGGTCGCAAATGAAAAACTGTTTTTT	CASSISRVANEKLFF
NA	TRBV27	14	TRBJ1-2	NA	TGTGCCAGCCGAAGGACCAATGGTAACTATGGCTACACCTTC	CASRRTNGNYGYTF
NA	TRBV2	14	TRBJ2-3	TRBD2	TGTGCCAGCAGGACTAGCGGGAGCACAGATACGCAGTATTTT	CASRTSGSTDTQYF
NA	TRBV30	14	TRBJ1-3	NA	TGTGCCTGGAGTGTAGGCGGAACTGGAAACACCATATATTTT	CAWSVGGTGNTIYF
once	TRBV30	12	TRBJ2-4	NA	TGTGCCTGGAGTCCCACGGGGGACATTCAGTACTTC	CAWSPTGDIQYF
NA	TRBV28	18	TRBJ2-3	TRBD2	TGTGCCAGCAGTGCGAGGGGTAGCGGGCCCTCTAGCACAGATACGCAGTATTTT	CASSARGSGPSSTDTQYF
NA	TRBV28	14	TRBJ1-2	NA	TGTGCCAGCAGTTTCGACAGAGCTAACTATGGCTACACCTTC	CASSFDRANYGYTF
NA	TRBV5-6	12	TRBJ2-3	NA	TGTGCCAGCAGCATAGGCAAGAGTACGCAGTATTTT	CASSIGKSTQYF
NA	TRBV5-1	15	TRBJ2-1	TRBD2	TGCGCCAGCAGCCCGGGGGGGAGGTCCTACAATGAGCAGTTCTTC	CASSPGGRSYNEQFF
NA	TRBV18	16	TRBJ2-7	NA	TGTGCCAGCTCACCAAAGCTTTGGGGGAGCCCCTACGAGCAGTACTTC	CASSPKLWGSPYEQYF
NA	TRBV28	16	TRBJ2-3	TRBD2	TGTGCCAGCAGTGCGCTACTAGCGGCCTTCACAGATACGCAGTATTTT	CASSALLAAFTDTQYF
NA	TRBV2	13	TRBJ2-5	NA	TGTGCCAGCAGGGAGGGACTCCTAGGGACCCAGTACTTC	CASREGLLGTQYF
NA	TRBV9	16	TRBJ1-3	NA	TGTGCCAGCAGCGTCCGAGACAGGTTGGGGGGGAACACCATATATTTT	CASSVRDRLGGNTIYF
NA	TRBV5-1	16	TRBJ1-3	NA	TGCGCCAGCAGCCTGGGTGGCACCGACTCTGGAAACACCATATATTTT	CASSLGGTDSGNTIYF
NA	TRBV5-1	12	TRBJ2-3	NA	TGCGCCAGCAGCTTGCCGCTAGATACGCAGTATTTT	CASSLPLDTQYF
NA	TRBV7-9	12	TRBJ1-1	TRBD1	TGTGCCAGCAGCCGACAGGGGGCAGAAGCTTTCTTT	CASSRQGAEAFF
NA	TRBV7-2	16	TRBJ2-5	TRBD1	TGTGCCAGCAGCTTAGAGCACAGGGGGTCTCAAGAGACCCAGTACTTC	CASSLEHRGSQETQYF